The next 32 T cell receptor beta chains were all read from a single sample in a study of T cells in Graves' hyperthyroidism and ophthalmopathy. Amplification of TCR beta CDR3 regions was performed using RNA transcripts as template. TCR CDR3 regions were first amplified by RT-PCR with HTBI primers. TCRdb recomputed calls from the multiplex PCR reads with MiXCR, one row per CDR3 protein. Among around 420,000 distinct CDR3 sequences listed, about an eighth were seen once. Sequences were obtained from blood. The origin of the receptors is a woman in her late teens or twenties with Graves' hyperthyroidism.

This chain links TRBV6-1 with TRBJ2-3; 9 bases align to TRBD2. V lost 7 bases and J lost 3; bases outside the gene matches: 8. The germline gives CDR1 MNHNS, CDR2 SASEGT. The CDR3 contains 15 residues. DNA of the CDR3: TGTGCCAGCACTCACCGGGCGGGAGGGACAGATACGCAGTATTTT. It translates to CASTHRAGGTDTQYF.

This clonotype has more than one count but fewer than ten. The gene calls are TRBV12-3 or TRBV12-4 and TRBJ2-5; TRBD2 aligns across 8 bases. After removal of 6 bases from V and 2 bases from J, the junction contained 5 bases not matched to a gene. The CDR3 length is 14 residues. DNA of the CDR3: TGTGCCAGCAGCCAGAGCGGGGGTCAAGAGACCCAGTACTTC. Its protein is CASSQSGGQETQYF.

This clonotype was observed at least ten times. The J gene is TRBJ1-1, the V gene TRBV18; 8 bases line up with TRBD1. This CDR3 spans 17 amino acids. V lost 3 bases to trimming and J lost 4 bases; unmatched junction nucleotides: 13. The V gene's germline CDR1 is KGHSH and CDR2 LQKENI. In nucleotides, the CDR3 is TGTGCCAGCTCACCTTTCGGACAGGGTATGAAGCGCACTGAAGCTTTCTTT. It codes for CASSPFGQGMKRTEAFF.

In its sample, this clonotype was seen once. J is TRBJ2-7 and V is TRBV6-1, with TRBD1 as a possible D gene (6 bases). CDR1 and CDR2 from the germline V gene are MNHNS and SASEGT. V was cut by 2 bases and J by 0 bases, with 8 bases left in between. This CDR3 region has 14 residues. The CDR3 here is CASSEQGISYEQYF. In DNA form, the CDR3 reads TGTGCCAGCAGTGAACAGGGGATCTCCTACGAGCAGTACTTC.

This clonotype was detected many times. This sequence joins TRBV7-8 and TRBJ2-1; 11 nucleotides match TRBD2. V shed 1 base and J 12 bases; nucleotides not matched to a gene: 8. Germline V gene data show CDR1 as SGHVS and CDR2 as FQNEAQ. The length of the CDR3 is 15 residues. The CDR3 sequence: CASSLEGTSGLGQFF. The CDR3 bases are TGTGCCAGCAGCTTAGAAGGGACTAGCGGCTTGGGGCAGTTCTTC. The full variable domain, with the rest looked up from reference TRBV7-8 and TRBJ2-1, is GAGVSQSPRYKVAKRGQDVALRCDPISGHVSLFWYQQALGQGPEFLTYFQNEAQLDKSGLPSDRFFAERPEGSVSTLKIQRTQQEDSAVYLCASSLEGTSGLGQFFGPGTRLTVL.

This clonotype was detected ten times or more. The J gene is TRBJ2-6, the V gene TRBV28, with TRBD1 matching 7 bases. CDR1 is MDHEN, CDR2 SYDVKM, per germline. The trim removed 4 bases at V and 2 bases at J, leaving 2 bases unmatched. There are 15 residues in the CDR3. As DNA, the CDR3 is TGTGCCAGCAGTTCAGACAGGGCTGGGGCCAACGTCCTGACTTTC. Protein sequence: CASSSDRAGANVLTF.

This clonotype was seen repeatedly, ten times or more. Mismatch with germline at one junction end may stem from a read error. The chain combines TRBV3-1 with TRBJ2-7; 8 nucleotides align to TRBD2. The CDR3 has 16 amino acids. CDR1 is LGHDT, CDR2 YNNKEL, per germline (reference sequence). CDR3 sequence reads: CASSQTSGIKSSEQYF. CDR3 bases: TGTGCCAGCAGCCAAACTAGCGGAATCAAGTCCTCCGAGCAGTACTTC.

At least ten counts were recorded for this clonotype. V usage is TRBV30 and J usage is TRBJ2-7; TRBD1 aligns across 9 bases. V lost 2 bases to trimming and J lost 3 bases; unmatched junction nucleotides: 8. The CDR3 spans 15 residues. The germline CDR1 and CDR2 sequences are GTSNPN and SVGIG (reference sequence). CDR3: CAWSRTGTGSYEQYF. CDR3 bases: TGTGCCTGGAGTAGAACCGGGACAGGGAGCTACGAGCAGTACTTC. The full variable domain, with the rest looked up from reference TRBV30 and TRBJ2-7, is SQTIHQWPATLVQPVGSPLSLECTVEGTSNPNLYWYRQAAGRGLQLLFYSVGIGQISSEVPQNLSASRPQDRQFILSSKKLLLSDSGFYLCAWSRTGTGSYEQYFGPGTRLTVT.

This clonotype was observed many times. This rearrangement joins TRBV3-1 to TRBJ1-5; possibly TRBD1 for D (5 bases). CDR1 LGHDT and CDR2 YNNKEL come from the germline V gene (reference sequence). Trimming cost V 4 bases and J 9 bases, with 19 bases left between them. The CDR3 is 15 amino acids. CDR3 nucleotide sequence: TGTGCCAGCAGCCCATCAGCGGGGGGGATAGGGCCCCAGCATTTT. Its translation: CASSPSAGGIGPQHF.

The chain uses TRBV7-3 and TRBJ1-6, with D possibly being TRBD1 (5 bases). The V end lost 2 bases, the J end lost 8 bases, and 13 bases lay between the germline ends. The CDR3 runs to 15 residues. Germline V gene data show CDR1 as SGHTA and CDR2 as FQGTGA. CDR3 nucleotides: TGTGCCAGCAGCTTAGAGCGGGGGGGTGATTCACCCCTCCACTTT. This encodes CASSLERGGDSPLHF.

In this sample, this clonotype turned up a few times. This rearrangement joins TRBV7-9 to TRBJ1-2, with D hard to call. The CDR3 has 12 residues. The V end was cut by 5 bases, the J end by 8 bases, with 12 bases between. Germline V gene lookup returns CDR1 SEHNR and CDR2 FQNEAQ (reference sequence). Written as DNA, the CDR3 is TGTGCCAGCAGCGTGGTGGATGGCGGCTACACCTTC. It yields the protein CASSVVDGGYTF.

This clonotype was seen ten or more times. V gene TRBV18 combines with J gene TRBJ2-2, with D uncertain. The CDR3 length is 12 residues. V lost 3 bases, J lost 6 bases, and 5 bases lay in between. CDR1 KGHSH and CDR2 LQKENI come from the germline V gene. For the CDR3, the DNA is TGTGCCAGCTCACCCCAACCCGGGGAGCTGTTTTTT. Translated: CASSPQPGELFF.

This clonotype was seen many times. V and J are TRBV6-2 or TRBV6-3 and TRBJ2-7; 12 nucleotides match TRBD2. Germline V CDR1 and CDR2: MNHEY, SVGEGT. V was pared by 2 bases and J by 3 bases, with 5 bases of the junction left unmatched. CDR3 length: 16 residues. The DNA for the CDR3 is TGTGCCAGCAGTTACAGTAGGACTAGCGGGAACTACGAGCAGTACTTC. As protein: CASSYSRTSGNYEQYF.

This clonotype was observed at least ten times. The V gene is TRBV6-1, the J gene TRBJ2-1; TRBD1 might be the D (6 bases). Germline V lookup: CDR1 MNHNS, CDR2 SASEGT. With 7 bases removed from V and 2 bases from J, the gap between germline ends came to 15 bases. The CDR3 runs 15 residues. CDR3 DNA: TGTGCCAGCACCGAGGGGCAGGGGACCTACAATGAGCAGTTCTTC. Protein: CASTEGQGTYNEQFF.

This clonotype was counted many times. V gene TRBV10-3 combines with J gene TRBJ2-3, with 9 bases that match TRBD2. The CDR3 spans 15 residues. CDR1 ENHRY and CDR2 SYGVKD come from the germline V gene. The V gene end was trimmed by 4 bases and the J gene end by 1 base; junction bases not matched to a gene: 3. The CDR3: CAISGRGGGTDTQYF. CDR3 nucleotides: TGTGCCATCAGTGGGCGGGGGGGTGGCACAGATACGCAGTATTTT.

This clonotype was seen at least ten times. The chain combines TRBV30 with TRBJ1-2; unclear D gene. Germline CDR1 is GTSNPN and CDR2 is SVGIG (reference sequence). V was clipped by 6 bases and J by 4 bases, with 9 bases between them. The CDR3 is 11 residues long. For the CDR3, the DNA is TGTGCCTGCCGGGCCTTCTATGGCTACACCTTC. Translation gives CACRAFYGYTF.

This clonotype showed up many times. The chain recombines TRBV27 with TRBJ2-5, with TRBD2 matching over 9 bases. Germline-derived CDR1 and CDR2 are MNHEY and SMNVEV (reference sequence). This CDR3 contains 15 residues. Losses at the gene ends were 7 bases for V and 1 base for J; bases not matched to a gene: 7. The CDR3 nucleotides read TGTGCCAGCAAAAATCTAGCGGGAACCCAAGAGACCCAGTACTTC. This translates into CASKNLAGTQETQYF.

This clonotype was counted at least ten times. This chain connects TRBV6-5 to TRBJ2-5, with 8 nucleotides matching TRBD2. Trimming removed 3 bases from V and 5 bases from J; junction bases left unmatched: 14. CDR1 and CDR2 from the germline V gene are MNHEY and SVGAGI. CDR3 length: 17 amino acids. CDR3 protein: CASSYRGVAGIQETQYF. CDR3 nucleotides: TGTGCCAGCAGTTATCGGGGTGTAGCGGGAATCCAGGAGACCCAGTACTTC.

In its sample, this clonotype was seen many times. This chain uses TRBV15 with TRBJ2-7; TRBD1 matches at 7 bases. The CDR3 runs 15 residues. After removal of 2 bases from V and 1 base from J, the junction contained 5 bases not matched to a gene. CDR1 and CDR2 (germline): LNHNV, YYDKDF (reference sequence). The CDR3 sequence: CATSRTMTGSYEQYF. As DNA, the CDR3 is TGTGCCACCAGCAGAACCATGACAGGGTCCTACGAGCAGTACTTC.

This clonotype was seen ten or more times. V usage is TRBV3-1 and J usage is TRBJ2-1; 8 bases align to TRBD2. CDR1 LGHDT and CDR2 YNNKEL come from the germline V gene (reference sequence). There are 18 residues in the CDR3. V gave up 0 bases and J gave up 2 bases; unmatched junction bases: 9. Written as DNA, the CDR3 is TGTGCCAGCAGCCAAGATAGGCTAGCGGGTACTCCCTACAATGAGCAGTTCTTC. Its protein is CASSQDRLAGTPYNEQFF.

This clonotype was recorded at least ten times. This chain connects TRBV7-2 to TRBJ1-1, with D possibly TRBD1 on 6 matching bases. There are 16 residues in the CDR3. Germline CDR1 and CDR2: SGHTA and FQGNSA. V gave up 1 base and J gave up 1 base, with 13 bases separating them. CDR3 amino acids: CASSLGAGAKNTEAFF. The CDR3, as DNA: TGTGCCAGCAGCTTAGGGGCAGGGGCAAAGAACACTGAAGCTTTCTTT.

The table lists this clonotype with many counts. The chain combines TRBV4-1 with TRBJ2-5; possible D gene TRBD1, 5 bases. Germline V gene sequence: CDR1 MGHRA, CDR2 YSYEKL. The CDR3 runs to 14 residues. The V gene lost 2 bases and the J gene lost 4 bases, with 11 bases spanning the gap. The chain's CDR3 is CASSQQGNGETQYF. In DNA form, the CDR3 reads TGCGCCAGCAGCCAACAGGGTAACGGAGAGACCCAGTACTTC.

The DNA for the CDR3 is TGTGCCAGCAGCGGCCCCGGGGGAGGATTGGGAGAGACCCAGTACTTC. Translating it yields CASSGPGGGLGETQYF. The chain has TRBV9 and TRBJ2-5, with D perhaps matching TRBD2 (6 bases). CDR3 length: 16 amino acids. The V end was cut by 3 bases, the J end by 4 bases, with 19 bases between. CDR1 and CDR2 (germline): SGDLS, YYNGEE.

The chain uses TRBV20-1 and TRBJ1-1, with 8 positions matching TRBD1. CDR1 and CDR2 (germline): DFQATT, SNEGSKA (reference sequence). Losses at the gene ends were 6 bases for V and 3 bases for J; bases not matched to a gene: 9. The CDR3 has 14 amino acids. This CDR3 is CSASLTGGYTEAFF. CDR3 in DNA: TGCAGTGCCTCCCTAACAGGGGGTTACACTGAAGCTTTCTTT.

This clonotype occurred many times. This chain uses TRBV12-3 or TRBV12-4 with TRBJ2-1; D perhaps matches TRBD2 (6 bases). Trimming left V 5 bases short and J 6 bases short, with 14 bases between. The CDR3 runs to 14 residues. DNA for the CDR3: TGTGCCAGCAGTCTCCTGACTAGTTTCAATGAGCAGTTCTTC. Protein: CASSLLTSFNEQFF.

This clonotype showed up many times. The chain is built from TRBV7-3 and TRBJ2-1; 9 bases map to TRBD2. The germline gives CDR1 SGHTA, CDR2 FQGTGA. Germline trimming cut 0 bases from V and 5 bases from J; bases unmatched to any gene: 5. The CDR3 has 16 amino acids. The CDR3, as DNA: TGTGCCAGCAGCTTAACGGGGCTAGCGGGAAACAATGAGCAGTTCTTC. Its protein is CASSLTGLAGNNEQFF. The full variable domain, with the rest looked up from reference TRBV7-3 and TRBJ2-1, is GAGVSQTPSNKVTEKGKYVELRCDPISGHTALYWYRQSLGQGPEFLIYFQGTGAADDSGLPNDRFFAVRPEGSVSTLKIQRTERGDSAVYLCASSLTGLAGNNEQFFGPGTRLTVL.

This clonotype was seen a few times. This rearrangement joins TRBV4-1 to TRBJ2-2; TRBD1 is a possible D gene (6 bases). The CDR3 has 14 residues. CDR1 and CDR2 from the germline V gene are MGHRA and YSYEKL. Trimming took off 1 base at V and 8 bases at J, with 11 bases between the two ends. The CDR3 DNA reads TGCGCCAGCAGCCAAGCTGGACAGACTGGGGAGCTGTTTTTT. Residues: CASSQAGQTGELFF.

This clonotype has ten or more counts. This chain joins TRBV2 and TRBJ2-1; D is possibly TRBD1 (6 bases). The CDR3 has 13 residues. V was shortened by 4 bases and J by 5 bases, with 9 bases between the two germline ends. CDR1 and CDR2 (germline): SNHLY, FYNNEI. The DNA for the CDR3 is TGTGCCAGCAGTGCGGACAGCAACAATGAGCAGTTCTTC. It yields the protein CASSADSNNEQFF.

This chain joins TRBV5-5 and TRBJ2-1; 7 bases agree with TRBD2. The CDR3 loop spans 15 amino acids. V dropped 4 bases and J dropped 0; count of bases not matched to a gene: 4. Per the germline V gene, CDR1 is SGHKS and CDR2 is YYEKEE (reference sequence). The chain's CDR3 is CASSTSASSYNEQFF. CDR3 DNA sequence: TGTGCCAGCAGCACTAGCGCGAGCTCCTACAATGAGCAGTTCTTC. The whole variable domain, remainder taken from reference TRBV5-5 and TRBJ2-1, is DAGVTQSPTHLIKTRGQQVTLRCSPISGHKSVSWYQQVLGQGPQFIFQYYEKEERGRGNFPDRFSARQFPNYSSELNVNALLLGDSALYLCASSTSASSYNEQFFGPGTRLTVL.

The genes are TRBV7-9 and TRBJ1-1; D perhaps matches TRBD1 (5 bases). Germline assignment: CDR1 SEHNR and CDR2 FQNEAQ (reference sequence). There are 15 residues in the CDR3. Trimming cost V 5 bases and J 4 bases, with 17 bases left between them. CDR3: CASSPVQGGSTEAFF. DNA of the CDR3: TGTGCCAGCAGCCCAGTTCAGGGAGGAAGCACTGAAGCTTTCTTT.

The chain carries TRBV7-2 and TRBJ1-1; 8 nucleotides line up with TRBD1. The CDR3 sequence is 15 residues long. V was clipped by 1 base and J by 4 bases; unmatched bases: 5. Germline V gene sequence: CDR1 SGHTA, CDR2 FQGNSA. The CDR3 bases are TGTGCCAGCAGCTTAGATCCAGGGGGCTTCACTGAAGCTTTCTTT. Its translation is CASSLDPGGFTEAFF.

This clonotype was seen repeatedly, ten times or more. The chain carries TRBV2 and TRBJ2-5; 10 bases align to TRBD2. The junction had 9 bases not matched to a gene; V was cut back by 6 bases and J by 2 bases. This CDR3 has 16 amino acids. Germline CDR1 reads SNHLY; CDR2 reads FYNNEI. CDR3 residues: CASRFLAGVRQETQYF. The DNA for the CDR3 is TGTGCCAGCAGGTTCCTAGCGGGAGTTAGACAAGAGACCCAGTACTTC.